A selection of T cell receptor beta chains follows, all from one sample in a study of blood T cells in healthy people across ages. TCRdb redid the calling of the 5' RACE reads with MiXCR, one entry per CDR3 protein. The data hold 500,000 to 700,000 distinct CDR3 sequences, with under 30% observed a single time. The sequenced material came from blood. The receptor set was obtained from a woman older than 75 in good health. Each CDR3 is given with its conserved first and last residue. The order of the fields is J gene, V gene, clone size, D gene, CDR3 DNA, CDR3 protein. D genes are given only for firm matches. Size is omitted from some rows. Given values are once, few, many or a class for expanded clones.

j_call: TRBJ1-2; v_call: TRBV7-2; clone_size: few; d_call: .; cdr3_nt: TGTGCCAGCAGCTTAGAGGGGATTAACTATGGCTACACCTTC; cdr3_aa: CASSLEGINYGYTF
j_call: TRBJ2-5; v_call: TRBV19; clone_size: .; d_call: TRBD1; cdr3_nt: TGTGCCAGTAGTATCGACGGACAGGGGTGGGATGAGCAGTACTTC; cdr3_aa: CASSIDGQGWDEQYF
j_call: TRBJ2-6; v_call: TRBV20-1; clone_size: many; d_call: .; cdr3_nt: TGCAGTGCTAGAGATAGGGGGACGGCCTCTGGGGCCAACGTCCTGACTTTC; cdr3_aa: CSARDRGTASGANVLTF
j_call: TRBJ1-6; v_call: TRBV11-2; clone_size: few; d_call: TRBD1; cdr3_nt: TGTGCCAGCAGCTTGGGGACAGGGTGGAATTCACCCCTCCACTTT; cdr3_aa: CASSLGTGWNSPLHF
j_call: TRBJ2-6; v_call: TRBV5-1; clone_size: many; d_call: .; cdr3_nt: TGCGCCAGCAGCTTGGGGCCTACAGGGACTGGGGCCAACGTCCTGACTTTC; cdr3_aa: CASSLGPTGTGANVLTF
j_call: TRBJ2-7; v_call: TRBV4-3; clone_size: few; d_call: TRBD2; cdr3_nt: TGCGCCAGCAGCGAAGTAGTTGGTAGCGGGGGGTCCTTGTGCCACGAGCAGTACTTC; cdr3_aa: CASSEVVGSGGSLCHEQYF
j_call: TRBJ2-1; v_call: TRBV5-1; clone_size: .; d_call: TRBD2; cdr3_nt: TGCGCCAGCAGCCCAAAGGTAACGGGAGGGTTCTACAATGAGCAGTTCTTC; cdr3_aa: CASSPKVTGGFYNEQFF
j_call: TRBJ2-5; v_call: TRBV14; clone_size: .; d_call: .; cdr3_nt: TGTGCCAGCAGCCAAGTTTATGGGACCCAGTACTTC; cdr3_aa: CASSQVYGTQYF
j_call: TRBJ2-1; v_call: TRBV11-2; clone_size: .; d_call: TRBD2; cdr3_nt: TGTGCCAGCAGCCGACTAGCGGGAGGGGGGGATGAGCAGTTCTTC; cdr3_aa: CASSRLAGGGDEQFF
j_call: TRBJ1-1; v_call: TRBV20-1; clone_size: many; d_call: .; cdr3_nt: TGCAGTGCTAGACCCCCTTTAGGGAACACTGAAGCTTTCTTT; cdr3_aa: CSARPPLGNTEAFF
j_call: TRBJ2-6; v_call: TRBV18; clone_size: few; d_call: .; cdr3_nt: TGTGCCAGCTCACCACTAGAGGGCCTCGGGGCCAACGTCCTGACTTTC; cdr3_aa: CASSPLEGLGANVLTF
j_call: TRBJ2-3; v_call: TRBV6-6; clone_size: few; d_call: .; cdr3_nt: TGTGCCAGCAGTTACTCCTTGGGGCGGGGAACAGATACGCAGTATTTT; cdr3_aa: CASSYSLGRGTDTQYF
j_call: TRBJ2-1; v_call: TRBV5-1; clone_size: .; d_call: .; cdr3_nt: TGCGCCAGCAGCTTGGGCGGGACCTCAAGCTCCTACAATGAGCAGTTCTTC; cdr3_aa: CASSLGGTSSSYNEQFF
j_call: TRBJ2-3; v_call: TRBV20-1; clone_size: many; d_call: .; cdr3_nt: TGCAGTGCTAGTGGTTCCCCAAGCAGAAGCACAGATACGCAGTATTTT; cdr3_aa: CSASGSPSRSTDTQYF
j_call: TRBJ1-2; v_call: TRBV5-1; clone_size: few; d_call: TRBD1; cdr3_nt: TGCGCCAGCAGGGGATCCGGGATCGGAGGGGGCGGCTACACCTTC; cdr3_aa: CASRGSGIGGGGYTF
j_call: TRBJ2-1; v_call: TRBV20-1; clone_size: many; d_call: TRBD2; cdr3_nt: TGCAGTGCTAGGCGAGCGGGAAGGTCCTACAATGAGCAGTTCTTC; cdr3_aa: CSARRAGRSYNEQFF
j_call: TRBJ1-2; v_call: TRBV6-1; clone_size: .; d_call: .; cdr3_nt: TGTGCCAGCATTTCCGACACCGGCTCTAGAACAGGCTACACCTTC; cdr3_aa: CASISDTGSRTGYTF
j_call: TRBJ1-1; v_call: TRBV7-2; clone_size: .; d_call: .; cdr3_nt: TGTGCCAGCAGCGCCCAGTTGAACACTGAAGCTTTCTTT; cdr3_aa: CASSAQLNTEAFF
j_call: TRBJ2-7; v_call: TRBV20-1; clone_size: .; d_call: TRBD2; cdr3_nt: TGCAGCGGCGTCCTAGCGGAGTACGAGCAGTACTTC; cdr3_aa: CSGVLAEYEQYF
j_call: TRBJ2-2; v_call: TRBV7-2; clone_size: many; d_call: TRBD1; cdr3_nt: TGTGCCAGCAGCCGCCCGACAGGGTACACCGGGGAGCTGTTTTTT; cdr3_aa: CASSRPTGYTGELFF
j_call: TRBJ1-1; v_call: TRBV2; clone_size: .; d_call: .; cdr3_nt: TGTGCCAGCAGGGGGGATTTGAACACTGAAGCTTTCTTT; cdr3_aa: CASRGDLNTEAFF
j_call: TRBJ2-5; v_call: TRBV5-1; clone_size: .; d_call: .; cdr3_nt: TGCGCCAGCAGCTCGAACCCCTCCAATTCGGAGACCCAGTACTTC; cdr3_aa: CASSSNPSNSETQYF
j_call: TRBJ2-6; v_call: TRBV29-1; clone_size: few; d_call: .; cdr3_nt: TGCAGCGTTCAGTCTGGGGCCAACGTCCTGACTTTC; cdr3_aa: CSVQSGANVLTF
j_call: TRBJ2-3; v_call: TRBV20-1; clone_size: .; d_call: .; cdr3_nt: TGCAGTGCCCGAGACACAAGAGCGGTAGATACGCAGTATTTT; cdr3_aa: CSARDTRAVDTQYF
j_call: TRBJ2-6; v_call: TRBV24-1; clone_size: .; d_call: TRBD1; cdr3_nt: TGTGCCACCAGTGATGGGACAGGGGGCGGTGGGGCCAACGTCCTGACTTTC; cdr3_aa: CATSDGTGGGGANVLTF
j_call: TRBJ1-1; v_call: TRBV24-1; clone_size: .; d_call: .; cdr3_nt: TGTGCCGCCAGTGCCTCTCTGAACACTGAAGCTTTCTTT; cdr3_aa: CAASASLNTEAFF
j_call: TRBJ2-2; v_call: TRBV7-9; clone_size: .; d_call: .; cdr3_nt: TGTGCCAGCACCCTAGGATTAGCGAACACCGGGGAGCTGTTTTTT; cdr3_aa: CASTLGLANTGELFF
j_call: TRBJ2-7; v_call: TRBV18; clone_size: .; d_call: TRBD2; cdr3_nt: TGTGCCAGCTCATCAAAAGGCGGGGGGGTTCTAAGCGACGAGCAGTACTTC; cdr3_aa: CASSSKGGGVLSDEQYF
j_call: TRBJ1-5; v_call: TRBV3-1; clone_size: .; d_call: .; cdr3_nt: TGTGCCAGCAGCCAACCCGGTGAGTCTTGCAATCAGCCCCAGCATTTT; cdr3_aa: CASSQPGESCNQPQHF
j_call: TRBJ2-5; v_call: TRBV6-1; clone_size: many; d_call: TRBD1; cdr3_nt: TGTGCCAGCAGTGAAGACAGGGGCTATGGTCAAGAGACCCAGTACTTC; cdr3_aa: CASSEDRGYGQETQYF
j_call: TRBJ2-1; v_call: TRBV12-3/TRBV12-4; clone_size: many; d_call: TRBD1; cdr3_nt: TGTGCCAGCAGTTTATGGGGCAGGGGGCGATGGAGCTCCTACAATGAGCAGTTCTTC; cdr3_aa: CASSLWGRGRWSSYNEQFF
j_call: TRBJ2-6; v_call: TRBV2; clone_size: .; d_call: TRBD1; cdr3_nt: TGTGCCAGCAGTGTAGACAGGGCTGGGGCCAACGTCCTGACTTTC; cdr3_aa: CASSVDRAGANVLTF
j_call: TRBJ1-5; v_call: TRBV6-2/TRBV6-3; clone_size: .; d_call: .; cdr3_nt: TGTGCCAGCAGTTACCTCGCAGGGCGGGATAGCAATCAGCCCCAGCATTTT; cdr3_aa: CASSYLAGRDSNQPQHF
j_call: TRBJ2-1; v_call: TRBV19; clone_size: many; d_call: .; cdr3_nt: TGTGCCAGTAGTCCTAGTGGCAGGGGATCCAATGAGCAGTTCTTC; cdr3_aa: CASSPSGRGSNEQFF
j_call: TRBJ2-7; v_call: TRBV6-2/TRBV6-3; clone_size: once; d_call: .; cdr3_nt: TGTGCCAGCACTCGAGGAGGGGTTCTTGGCGAGCAGTACTTC; cdr3_aa: CASTRGGVLGEQYF
j_call: TRBJ2-1; v_call: TRBV20-1; clone_size: .; d_call: .; cdr3_nt: TGCAGTGCTAGGTTAAGCGGGCACGACTACAATGAGCAGTTCTTC; cdr3_aa: CSARLSGHDYNEQFF
j_call: TRBJ1-4; v_call: TRBV12-3/TRBV12-4; clone_size: many; d_call: TRBD1; cdr3_nt: TGTGCCAGCAGTTTGACCGACAGGGGGTTTAATGAAAAACTGTTTTTT; cdr3_aa: CASSLTDRGFNEKLFF
j_call: TRBJ1-5; v_call: TRBV5-6; clone_size: few; d_call: .; cdr3_nt: TGTGCCAGCAGCTTGGGCGGGAATCAGCCCCGGCATTTT; cdr3_aa: CASSLGGNQPRHF
j_call: TRBJ1-5; v_call: TRBV29-1; clone_size: .; d_call: TRBD1; cdr3_nt: TGCAGCGTTGATGAACAGGGGGTAGGTCAGCCCCAGCATTTT; cdr3_aa: CSVDEQGVGQPQHF
j_call: TRBJ1-2; v_call: TRBV9; clone_size: few; d_call: .; cdr3_nt: TGTGCCAGCAGCGTAGAGGGGCGAGGGATAGGGGTTAACTATGGCTACACCTTC; cdr3_aa: CASSVEGRGIGVNYGYTF
j_call: TRBJ2-7; v_call: TRBV28; clone_size: many; d_call: .; cdr3_nt: TGTGCCAGCAGTTTCGAGCTTACCCTACGGGACGAGCAGTACTTC; cdr3_aa: CASSFELTLRDEQYF
j_call: TRBJ2-7; v_call: TRBV20-1; clone_size: .; d_call: TRBD1; cdr3_nt: TGCAGTGCCCCCACCGGGACAGGGGCCTACGAGCAGTACTTC; cdr3_aa: CSAPTGTGAYEQYF
j_call: TRBJ2-2; v_call: TRBV12-3/TRBV12-4; clone_size: .; d_call: .; cdr3_nt: TGTGCCAGCAGACCGGGACAAAACACCGGGGAGCTGTTTTTT; cdr3_aa: CASRPGQNTGELFF